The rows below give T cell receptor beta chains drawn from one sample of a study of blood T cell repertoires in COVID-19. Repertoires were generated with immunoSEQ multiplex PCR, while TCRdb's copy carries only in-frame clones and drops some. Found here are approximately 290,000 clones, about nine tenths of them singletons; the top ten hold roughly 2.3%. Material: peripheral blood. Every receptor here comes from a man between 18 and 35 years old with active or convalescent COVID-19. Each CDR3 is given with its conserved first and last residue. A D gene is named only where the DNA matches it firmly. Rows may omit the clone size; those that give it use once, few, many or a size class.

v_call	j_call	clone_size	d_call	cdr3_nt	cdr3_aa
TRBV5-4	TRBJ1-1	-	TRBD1	TGTGCCAGCAGCGGAGGGGTAATTGCAGGGGGCGCGGAACCTGAAGCTTTCTTT	CASSGGVIAGGAEPEAFF
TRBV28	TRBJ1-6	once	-	TGTGCCAGCAGTCCCTTCCTAAATTCACCCCTCCACTTT	CASSPFLNSPLHF
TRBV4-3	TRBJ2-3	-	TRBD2	TGCGCCAGCAGCCAAGGGACTAGCGGGGAGGAGCAGTATTTT	CASSQGTSGEEQYF
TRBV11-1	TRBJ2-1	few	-	TGTGCCAGCGCCCTAAGCGGAAGCTCCTACAATGAGCAGTTCTTC	CASALSGSSYNEQFF
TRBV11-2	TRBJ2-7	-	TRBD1	TGTGCCAGCAGCCGGGACAGGGTAAACGAGCAGTACTTC	CASSRDRVNEQYF
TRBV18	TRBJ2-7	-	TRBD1	TGTGCCAGCTCACCTGAACAGGGGGCGTCCTACGAGCAGTACTTC	CASSPEQGASYEQYF
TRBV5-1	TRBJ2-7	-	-	TGCGCCAGCAGCCTCGGTGAATACGAGCAGTACTTC	CASSLGEYEQYF
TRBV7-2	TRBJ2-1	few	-	TGTGCCAGCAGCTTAGTCGGGGGCTCCTACAATGAGCAGTTCTTC	CASSLVGGSYNEQFF
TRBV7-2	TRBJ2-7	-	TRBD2	TGTGCCAGCAGCTTAGAACTAGCGGGGACCTACGAGCAGTACTTC	CASSLELAGTYEQYF
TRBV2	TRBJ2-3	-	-	TGTGCCAGCAGTGATCCTCGCACAGATACGCAGTATTTT	CASSDPRTDTQYF
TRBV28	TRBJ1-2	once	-	TGTGCCAGCAGCCCGGGGTACGTCGGGGGGGAAAATGGCTACACCTTC	CASSPGYVGGENGYTF
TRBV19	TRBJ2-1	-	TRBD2	TGTGCCAGTAGTCTCGAGGCCAGCGGGAGGTGGAATGAGCAGTTCTTC	CASSLEASGRWNEQFF
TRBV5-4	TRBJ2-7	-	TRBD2	TGTGCCAGCAGCTTGTTACTAGCGGGGATCTACGAGCAGTACTTC	CASSLLLAGIYEQYF
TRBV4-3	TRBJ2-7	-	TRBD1	TGCGCCAGCAGCCAAGAACGGGACAGGGCCTACGAGCAGTACTTC	CASSQERDRAYEQYF
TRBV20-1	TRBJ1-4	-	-	TGCAGTGCTAGTTCGGTGCGGGAGCAAGTTGAATATAATGAAAAACTGTTTTTT	CSASSVREQVEYNEKLFF
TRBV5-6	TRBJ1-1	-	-	TGTGCCAGCAGCCTCAGGGTTGGGACTGAAGCTTTCTTT	CASSLRVGTEAFF
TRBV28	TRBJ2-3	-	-	TGTGCCAGCAGTTCCCCCTGGGGCATTACGCAGTATTTT	CASSSPWGITQYF
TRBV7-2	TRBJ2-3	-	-	TGTGCCAGCAGCTTAGCTCCCTATACGCAGTATTTT	CASSLAPYTQYF
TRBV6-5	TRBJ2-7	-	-	TGTGCCAGCAGTTACTCGGAACAGGGTAACGAGCAGTACTTC	CASSYSEQGNEQYF
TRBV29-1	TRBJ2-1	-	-	TGCAGCGCCGAGACTGTTGAGAGCCACAATGAGCAGTTCTTC	CSAETVESHNEQFF
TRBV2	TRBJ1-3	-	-	TGTGCCAGCGCGAGCGAGGGAAACACCATATATTTT	CASASEGNTIYF
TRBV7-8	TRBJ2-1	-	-	TGTGCCAGCGGGGGAGGTTACAATGAGCAGTTCTTC	CASGGGYNEQFF
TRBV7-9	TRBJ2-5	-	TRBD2	TGTGCCAGCAGCCGGGGGGGGTCCCAAGAGACCCAGTACTTC	CASSRGGSQETQYF
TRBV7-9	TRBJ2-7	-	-	TGTGCCAGCAGCTTTCAGAACTACGAGCAGTACTTC	CASSFQNYEQYF
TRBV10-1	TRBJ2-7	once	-	TGCGCCAGCAGTGTTGAGAGAGTGAACTACGAGCAGTACTTC	CASSVERVNYEQYF
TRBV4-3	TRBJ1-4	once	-	TGCGCCAGCAGCCAAGACCCGCGTTCCGAAAAACTGTTTTTT	CASSQDPRSEKLFF
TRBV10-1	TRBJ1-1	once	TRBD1	TGCGCCAGCAGCCGGACAGGGGAGGCCACTGAAGCTTTCTTT	CASSRTGEATEAFF
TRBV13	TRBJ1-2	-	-	TGTGCCAGCAGCCCCGGCAGGGCTCATGGCTACACCTTC	CASSPGRAHGYTF
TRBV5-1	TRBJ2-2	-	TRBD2	TGCGCCAGCAGCCAACAAGCGGGGGGGCCGACTAACGGGGAGCTGTTTTTT	CASSQQAGGPTNGELFF
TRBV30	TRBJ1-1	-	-	TGTGCCTGGAGTGCCCAGGAGGGATTCCATACTGAAGCTTTCTTT	CAWSAQEGFHTEAFF
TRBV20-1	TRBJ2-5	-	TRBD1	TGCAGTGCCAGTACAGGGGGTGTACTGGGGGAGACCCAGTACTTC	CSASTGGVLGETQYF
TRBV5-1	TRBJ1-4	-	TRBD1	TGCGCCAGCAGCCCAGCTTCAGGGGGCTTAGGCGAAAAACTGTTTTTT	CASSPASGGLGEKLFF
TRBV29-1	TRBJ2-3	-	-	TGCAGCGTTAAAACCTGGGCTAGCGAAGACACAGATACGCAGTATTTT	CSVKTWASEDTDTQYF
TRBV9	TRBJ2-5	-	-	TGTGCCAGCAGCTCCAGGACAGTGGAGACCCAGTACTTC	CASSSRTVETQYF
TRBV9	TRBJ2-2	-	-	TGTGCCAGCAGCACCCGAACCAGGGACGGGGAGCTGTTTTTT	CASSTRTRDGELFF
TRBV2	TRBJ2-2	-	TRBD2	TGTGCCATAAGCTGTGGACTAGCATGCACCGGGGAGCTGTTTTTT	CAISCGLACTGELFF
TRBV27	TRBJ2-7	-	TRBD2	TGTGCCAGCAGTTTATCTACTAGCGGTATAACAGGATACGAGCAGTACTTC	CASSLSTSGITGYEQYF
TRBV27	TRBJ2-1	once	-	TGTGCCAGCAGTTTGTCCAGGGCTAATGAGCAGTTCTTC	CASSLSRANEQFF
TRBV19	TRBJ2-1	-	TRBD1	TGTGCCAGTAGTACGGGACAGGGCTACAATGAGCAGTTCTTC	CASSTGQGYNEQFF
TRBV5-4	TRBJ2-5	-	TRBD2	TGTGCCAGCAGCTCTAGCGGGGGGCCTCCAGGGACCCAGTACTTC	CASSSSGGPPGTQYF